This T cell receptor (beta chain) was sequenced in a study of shared clonotypes between healthy human individuals. Overall study results and limits: Clonotype sharing among donors was expected to depend on sequencing depth.

Sequencing used immunoSEQ multiplex PCR; TCRdb keeps in-frame clones, though not all of them. Among 1,500,000 or so clones listed, roughly 96% were seen once. This CDR3 has 16 amino acids. V was shortened by 1 base and J by 1 base, with 14 bases between the two germline ends. The germline gives CDR1 SGHTA, CDR2 FQGNSA. As concerns this clone: Antigen unknown.

The sample consisted of naive CD4+ T cells sorted from blood. Subset here: CD45RA+ positively selected. This TCR came from a man aged 30-40 years in good health. This chain connects TRBV7-2 to TRBJ2-7, with D perhaps TRBD1 (7 bases). The CDR3 reads CASSLGQGGYSYEQYF. The DNA of the CDR3 is TGTGCCAGCAGCTTAGGGCAGGGGGGTTATTCCTACGAGCAGTACTTC.